A few counts support the clone carrying this T cell receptor beta chain. This sample was included in a study of OX40 agonist ivuxolimab in advanced cancers. Method: immunoSEQ multiplex PCR; TCRdb's copy keeps in-frame clones and lacks some. The table has approximately 72,000 clones, roughly 82% seen once. The sample here was CD4+ or CD8+ T cells sorted from blood, taken in a trial of the OX40 agonist ivuxolimab. The source is an adult with an advanced solid tumor such as melanoma, head and neck, liver or kidney cancer.

CDR3 bases: TGTGCCAGCAGTTACCGGGGGGACGCTTTCTTT. Translating gives CASSYRGDAFF. V gene TRBV6-5 combines with J gene TRBJ1-1; D perhaps matches TRBD1 (5 bases). CDR1 is MNHEY, CDR2 SVGAGI, per germline. This CDR3 is built from 11 residues. V gave up 2 bases and J gave up 11 bases, with 9 bases separating them.